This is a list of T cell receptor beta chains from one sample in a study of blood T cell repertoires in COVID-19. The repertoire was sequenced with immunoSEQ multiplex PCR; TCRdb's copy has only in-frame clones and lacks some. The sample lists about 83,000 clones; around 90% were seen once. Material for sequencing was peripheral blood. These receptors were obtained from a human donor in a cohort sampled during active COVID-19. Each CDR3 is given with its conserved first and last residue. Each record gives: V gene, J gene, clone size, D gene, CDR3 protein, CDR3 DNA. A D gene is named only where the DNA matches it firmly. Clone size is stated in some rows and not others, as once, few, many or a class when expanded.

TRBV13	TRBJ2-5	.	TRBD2	CASSPRASGGAWETQYF	TGTGCCAGCAGCCCCCGGGCTAGCGGGGGGGCTTGGGAGACCCAGTACTTC
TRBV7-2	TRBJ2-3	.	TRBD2	CASSSAGGNTDTQYF	TGTGCCAGCAGCTCAGCGGGGGGGAACACAGATACGCAGTATTTT
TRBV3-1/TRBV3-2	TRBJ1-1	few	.	CASSITTTGTEAFF	TGTGCCAGCAGTATAACAACTACAGGGACTGAAGCTTTCTTT
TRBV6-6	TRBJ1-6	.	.	CASSHATTGSSYNSPLHF	TGTGCCAGCAGTCACGCCACTACAGGGAGCTCCTATAATTCACCCCTCCACTTT
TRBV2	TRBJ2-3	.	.	CASRRGRGSTDTQYF	TGTGCCAGCAGGAGGGGGAGGGGTAGCACAGATACGCAGTATTTT
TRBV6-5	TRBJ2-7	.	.	CASSSDTYEQYF	TGTGCCAGCAGTTCCGACACCTACGAGCAGTACTTC
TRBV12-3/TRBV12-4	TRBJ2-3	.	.	CASSSLIRGTQYF	TGTGCCAGCAGTTCCCTCATTAGAGGTACGCAGTATTTT
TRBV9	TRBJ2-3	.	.	CASSVAPNTDTQYF	TGTGCCAGCAGCGTAGCCCCAAACACAGATACGCAGTATTTT
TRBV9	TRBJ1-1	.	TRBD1	CASSANRGGNTEAFF	TGTGCCAGCAGCGCCAACAGGGGAGGGAACACTGAAGCTTTCTTT
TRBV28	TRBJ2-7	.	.	CASSIPGQSYEQYF	TGTGCCAGCAGCATTCCCGGACAGAGTTACGAGCAGTACTTC
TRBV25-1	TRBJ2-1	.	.	CASSNDRYYAFF	TGTGCCAGCAGTAATGACAGGTATTACGCGTTCTTC
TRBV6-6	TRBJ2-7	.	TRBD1	CASRGDSSYEQYF	TGTGCCAGCAGGGGGGACAGCTCCTACGAGCAGTACTTC
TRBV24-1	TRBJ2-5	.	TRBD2	CATSEGGSSGAQETQYF	TGTGCCACCAGTGAGGGAGGATCTAGCGGAGCTCAAGAGACCCAGTACTTC
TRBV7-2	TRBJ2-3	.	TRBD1	CASSSRQGGIAQYF	TGTGCCAGCAGCTCAAGACAGGGGGGTATTGCGCAGTATTTT
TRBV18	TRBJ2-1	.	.	CASSLDLGDEQFF	TGTGCCAGCTCACTAGACCTCGGGGATGAGCAGTTCTTC
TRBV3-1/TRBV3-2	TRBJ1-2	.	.	CASSQKGEGGYTF	TGTGCCAGCAGCCAAAAGGGGGAGGGTGGCTACACCTTC
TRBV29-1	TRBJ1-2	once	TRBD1	CSVRDDRVTNYGYTF	TGCAGCGTTAGGGATGACAGGGTAACTAACTATGGCTACACCTTC
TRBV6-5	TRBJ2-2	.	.	CASISRQKLFF	TGTGCCAGCATCAGCAGGCAAAAGCTGTTTTTT
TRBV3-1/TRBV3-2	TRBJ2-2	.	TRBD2	CASSRGTSGSTGELFF	TGTGCCAGCAGCCGCGGGACTAGCGGGAGCACCGGGGAGCTGTTTTTT
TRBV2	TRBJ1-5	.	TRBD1	CASSDLQGGGPQHF	TGTGCCAGCAGTGATCTTCAGGGGGGAGGGCCCCAGCATTTT
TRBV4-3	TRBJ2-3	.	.	CASSGRGSSTDTQYF	TGCGCCAGCAGCGGCCGCGGGTCTAGCACAGATACGCAGTATTTT
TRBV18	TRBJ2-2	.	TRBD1	CASSPPGQDVWELFF	TGTGCCAGCTCACCACCGGGACAGGATGTTTGGGAGCTGTTTTTT
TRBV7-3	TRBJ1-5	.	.	CASSRRWAGPGQPQHF	TGTGCCAGCAGCAGACGCTGGGCAGGCCCGGGGCAGCCCCAGCATTTT
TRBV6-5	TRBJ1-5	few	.	CASSQNTYQPQHF	TGTGCCAGCAGCCAAAACACCTATCAGCCCCAGCATTTT
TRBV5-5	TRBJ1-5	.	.	CASSLASENQPQHF	TGTGCCAGCAGCTTGGCGTCAGAAAATCAGCCCCAGCATTTT
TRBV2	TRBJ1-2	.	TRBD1	CAGGQDPYGYTF	TGTGCCGGGGGACAGGACCCCTATGGCTACACCTTC
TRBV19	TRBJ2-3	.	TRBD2	CASLDSGRITDTQYF	TGTGCCAGTCTTGATAGCGGGAGGATCACAGATACGCAGTATTTT